These 4 T cell receptor beta chains were sequenced from one sample in a study of tumor-infiltrating lymphocytes in primary liver carcinoma. A constant-region primer served to make TCR beta cDNA from about 0.5 ug total RNA. Three rounds of nested multiplex PCR with slightly modified ARM-PCR produced TCR beta libraries. The first two PCR rounds, roughly 10 cycles each, used TRBV1-TRBV30 forward primers and a C-beta reverse primer. Each CDR3 protein is one row after TCRdb ran MiXCR on the multiplex PCR reads. In the table there are fewer than 400,000 distinct CDR3 sequences, approximately 58% of which are singletons. Unsorted whole blood supplied the RNA, and germline DNA was extracted too. The material sequenced was peripheral blood. The receptors were sampled from a woman aged 30 to 39 with primary liver carcinoma and hepatitis B virus infection.

Of note for this clonotype: At one boundary the junction diverges from the germline segment, which might be a read error. This chain links TRBV7-9 with TRBJ1-2; tentatively, D is TRBD1 (6 bases). CDR1 and CDR2 from the germline V gene are SEHNR and FQNEAQ (reference sequence). CDR3 size: 13 residues. The chain's CDR3 is CASSPPVGGSKAF. CDR3 in DNA: TGTGCCAGCAGCCCCCCCGTCGGGGGCAGTAAGGCCTTC.

The chain is built from TRBV5-6 and TRBJ2-1; D is undetermined. V was pared by 3 bases and J by 8 bases, with 9 bases between. Germline CDR1 is SGHDT and CDR2 is YYEEEE. This CDR3 is 12 amino acids long. CDR3 DNA: TGTGCCAGCAGCTACCATTGTTATGAGCAGTTCTTC. It yields the protein CASSYHCYEQFF.

J is TRBJ2-7 and V is TRBV7-8; D not resolved. Germline CDR1 reads SGHVS; CDR2 reads FQNEAQ. CDR3 length: 17 amino acids. Trimming shortened V by 5 bases and J by 0 bases, and 20 bases separated the two germline ends. This CDR3 reads CASSLSTKGMSSYEQYF. CDR3 nucleotides: TGTGCCAGCAGCCTAAGTACGAAGGGTATGAGCTCCTACGAGCAGTACTTC.

In its sample, this clonotype was seen many times. This chain uses TRBV29-1 with TRBJ2-5; 7 positions match TRBD2. The CDR3 spans 14 residues. Germline V gene lookup returns CDR1 SQVTM and CDR2 ANQGSEA. After removal of 1 base from V and 4 bases from J, the junction contained 6 bases not matched to a gene. In DNA, the CDR3 is TGCAGCGTTGAAGGGACTAGAATCGGAGAGACCCAGTACTTC. Translating it yields CSVEGTRIGETQYF.